A single sample gave rise to the 12 T cell receptor beta chains below, sequenced in a study of blood T cell repertoires in COVID-19. The assay was immunoSEQ multiplex PCR, and TCRdb's table has in-frame clones only and misses some. This table holds roughly 190,000 clones, 80% to 90% found once. Specimen: peripheral blood. The receptors stem from a man between 25 and 39 years old with acute or convalescent COVID-19.

This CDR3 reads CASSLDRGQNYGYTF. Written as DNA, the CDR3 is TGTGCCAGCAGCCTCGACCGTGGACAGAACTATGGCTACACCTTC. The chain employs TRBV5-8 and TRBJ1-2, with a possible D match to TRBD1 (6 bases). Per the germline V gene, CDR1 is SGHTS and CDR2 is YDEGEE. Deletions cut 4 bases from V and 2 bases from J, with 15 bases between. The CDR3 contains 15 residues.

The chain recombines TRBV9 with TRBJ2-7; a weak D match, TRBD1 (5 bases). The CDR3 sequence is 15 residues long. Germline CDR1 is SGDLS and CDR2 is YYNGEE. Trimming removed 4 bases at V and 5 bases at J, with 19 bases between. This chain's CDR3 is CASSPWAREGDEQYF. CDR3 sequence (DNA): TGTGCCAGCAGCCCATGGGCCCGTGAAGGGGACGAGCAGTACTTC.

In this sample, this clone turned up once. The DNA for the CDR3 is TGTGCCAGCAGCGTATCCGCCCACCCCTACTACGAGCAGTACTTC. Encoded protein: CASSVSAHPYYEQYF. This chain links TRBV9 with TRBJ2-7; unclear D gene. Per germline, CDR1 SGDLS and CDR2 YYNGEE. The CDR3 is 15 residues long. The ends were cut back, 1 base at V and 3 bases at J, with 14 bases in the middle.

The chain joins TRBV28 to TRBJ1-1, with D maybe TRBD1 (6 bases). This CDR3 is built from 14 residues. Germline V CDR1 and CDR2: MDHEN, SYDVKM. V shed 5 bases and J shed 1 base, with 11 bases lying between them. In DNA form, the CDR3 reads TGTGCCAGCAGTATCGAACAGGGGAACACTGAAGCTTTCTTT. Its protein is CASSIEQGNTEAFF.

The V call is TRBV5-1, the J call TRBJ2-1; tentative D call: TRBD2 (6 bases). Trimming removed 4 bases at V and 0 bases at J, with 17 bases between. The CDR3 length is 17 residues. The germline V gene has CDR1 SGHRS and CDR2 YFSETQ. The DNA of the CDR3 is TGCGCCAGCAGCCCCGGGGGAACTTCGTTCTCCTACAATGAGCAGTTCTTC. Its translation is CASSPGGTSFSYNEQFF.

This clone was found a few times. The genes are TRBV4-1 and TRBJ2-7; weak D call: TRBD1 (6 bases). The CDR3 loop spans 13 amino acids. Trimming stripped 3 bases from V and 6 bases from J, with 12 bases between. Looked up from germline, CDR1 is MGHRA and CDR2 is YSYEKL. This CDR3 is CASSQGTSREQYF. The CDR3 DNA follows: TGCGCCAGCAGCCAGGGGACATCACGCGAGCAGTACTTC.

The rearrangement uses TRBV27 and TRBJ2-7, with D possibly matching TRBD2 (6 bases). Germline V lookup: CDR1 MNHEY, CDR2 SMNVEV (reference sequence). Between the trimmed V and J ends, which lost 3 bases and 4 bases, there was a span of 16 bases. This CDR3 has 15 residues. CDR3 DNA: TGTGCCAGCAGTTTTATTCACGGGAGTATTTACGAGCAGTACTTC. It is translated as CASSFIHGSIYEQYF.

The V gene is TRBV9, the J gene TRBJ2-7, with TRBD2 as a possible D gene (6 bases). Germline V gene sequence: CDR1 SGDLS, CDR2 YYNGEE. Trimming removed 4 bases from V and 7 bases from J, with 18 bases in between. The CDR3 is 14 residues long. Here the CDR3 reads CASSSRPGGGEQYF. CDR3 DNA: TGTGCCAGCAGCTCTAGACCCGGGGGTGGAGAGCAGTACTTC.

This clone appeared many times. The same CDR3 arises from other DNA sequences in this sample as well. The V call is TRBV28, the J call TRBJ1-5; D remains ambiguous. V was pared by 5 bases and J by 3 bases, with 11 bases between. From germline, CDR1 is MDHEN and CDR2 SYDVKM. This CDR3 has 14 residues. This CDR3 is CASSPGQFNQPQHF. The CDR3 DNA follows: TGTGCCAGCAGTCCAGGTCAGTTCAATCAGCCCCAGCATTTT.

The V call is TRBV5-1, the J call TRBJ1-3, with D possibly TRBD1 on 5 matching bases. Germline V CDR1 and CDR2: SGHRS, YFSETQ. Trimming cost V 3 bases and J 0 bases, with 13 bases left between them. CDR3 length: 16 amino acids. The CDR3 reads CASSSGMGGSGNTIYF. In DNA form, the CDR3 reads TGCGCCAGCAGCTCAGGGATGGGGGGCTCTGGAAACACCATATATTTT.

CDR3 region: CASSLAGAVRDTQYF. The CDR3 DNA reads TGTGCCAGCAGTTTAGCAGGGGCCGTTCGGGATACGCAGTATTTT. The chain has TRBV28 and TRBJ2-3, with D perhaps TRBD1 (6 bases). This CDR3 has 15 amino acids. Trimming removed 2 bases from V and 6 bases from J, with 15 bases in between. Germline assignment: CDR1 MDHEN and CDR2 SYDVKM.

V usage is TRBV13 and J usage is TRBJ1-5, with a weak D call TRBD1 (6 bases). Germline CDR1 is PRHDT and CDR2 is FYEKMQ (reference sequence). This CDR3 has 17 amino acids. Trimming took 0 bases from V and 0 from J, leaving 12 bases between them. The CDR3 reads CASSLGRGLYSNQPQHF. Here the CDR3 DNA reads TGTGCCAGCAGCTTAGGGCGGGGGCTTTATAGCAATCAGCCCCAGCATTTT.